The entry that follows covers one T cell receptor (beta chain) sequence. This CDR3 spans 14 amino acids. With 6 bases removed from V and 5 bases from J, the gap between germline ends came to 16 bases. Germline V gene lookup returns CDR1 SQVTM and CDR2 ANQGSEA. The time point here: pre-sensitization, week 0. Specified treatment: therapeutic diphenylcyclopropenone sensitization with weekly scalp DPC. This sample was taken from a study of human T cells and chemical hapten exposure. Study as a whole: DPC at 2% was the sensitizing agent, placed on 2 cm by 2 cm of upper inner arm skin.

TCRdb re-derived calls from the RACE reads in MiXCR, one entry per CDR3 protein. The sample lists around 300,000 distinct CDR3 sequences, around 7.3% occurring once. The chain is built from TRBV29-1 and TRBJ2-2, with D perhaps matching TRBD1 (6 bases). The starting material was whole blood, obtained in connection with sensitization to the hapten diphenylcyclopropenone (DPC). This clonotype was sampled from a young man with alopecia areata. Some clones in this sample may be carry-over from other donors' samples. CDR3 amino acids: CSVKFLRGTGELFF. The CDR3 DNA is TGCAGCGTAAAATTCCTCAGGGGAACCGGGGAGCTGTTTTTT.